The rows below give T cell receptor beta chains drawn from one sample of a study of blood T cell repertoires in COVID-19. Using immunoSEQ multiplex PCR, the repertoire was profiled, and TCRdb retains in-frame clones only, with some absent. The repertoire holds 210,000 or so clones, with roughly 80% as singletons. The sequenced sample was peripheral blood. The receptors were gathered from a human donor in a cohort sampled during active COVID-19. Each CDR3 is given with its conserved first and last residue. Fields, in order: CDR3 DNA, CDR3 protein, clone size, V gene, D gene, J gene. The D gene is left open where the match is weak. The size field is filled for only some rows; it gives once, few, many or a size class.

TGCGCCAGCAGCCAAGATGGACGAGGGAAGGGTGAAAAACTGTTTTTT	CASSQDGRGKGEKLFF	-	TRBV4-3	-	TRBJ1-4
TGCGCCAGCAGCCCTCGAGCGGGGGGGTTGAACATTCAGTACTTC	CASSPRAGGLNIQYF	-	TRBV4-3	TRBD2	TRBJ2-4
TGTGCCAGCAGCGTATCGACAGGGGGTCGCGCCTACGAGCAGTACTTC	CASSVSTGGRAYEQYF	once	TRBV21-1	-	TRBJ2-7
TGTGCCAGCAGTTTATTGGGACTAGCGGGAGGGCCGCCCACCGGGGAGCTGTTTTTT	CASSLLGLAGGPPTGELFF	-	TRBV28	TRBD2	TRBJ2-2
TGCGCCAGCAGCCAAGTTTACTACACAGATACGCAGTATTTT	CASSQVYYTDTQYF	few	TRBV4-3	-	TRBJ2-3
TGTGCCAGCTCACCATCAGGGAGGGACACTGAAGCTTTCTTT	CASSPSGRDTEAFF	-	TRBV18	-	TRBJ1-1
TGTGCCAGCAGCTTGGTCAGGGAGGCTTCACCCCTCCACTTT	CASSLVREASPLHF	-	TRBV7-9	-	TRBJ1-6
TGTGCCTGGATTCCGGACAAGAACACTGAAGCTTTCTTT	CAWIPDKNTEAFF	-	TRBV30	-	TRBJ1-1
TGTGCCAGCAGGAGGACAGGGGAAGAGACCCAGTACTTC	CASRRTGEETQYF	-	TRBV2	TRBD1	TRBJ2-5
TGTGCCAGCCTTAGGGGGCGGGTCCCCTACTACGAGCAGTACTTC	CASLRGRVPYYEQYF	-	TRBV6-5	TRBD1	TRBJ2-7
TGTGCCACCAGCGGTTCAGGGGGTTACTACGAGCAGTACTTC	CATSGSGGYYEQYF	few	TRBV15	TRBD1	TRBJ2-7
TGTGCCAGCAGCCCGGCGGGGAGTACCTACGAGCAGTACTTC	CASSPAGSTYEQYF	-	TRBV5-4	-	TRBJ2-7
TGTGCCAGCAGGCCGGGACAGGGAAATCTTGGCTACACCTTC	CASRPGQGNLGYTF	once	TRBV2	TRBD1	TRBJ1-2
TGTGCCAGCAGCGCACAGGGCCTCGGCACTGAAGCTTTCTTT	CASSAQGLGTEAFF	few	TRBV9	-	TRBJ1-1
TGTGCCACCAGTGACCCCGTGATCAGCGCGACCGAGCAGTACTTC	CATSDPVISATEQYF	-	TRBV24-1	-	TRBJ2-7
TGTGCCAGCAGCTCCGAGGAGGGGTGGGGAGAGACCCAGTACTTC	CASSSEEGWGETQYF	-	TRBV6-5	-	TRBJ2-5
TGTGCCAGCAGCTTGGGCGGGACAGGGGGCTACGAGCAGTACTTC	CASSLGGTGGYEQYF	-	TRBV5-4	TRBD1	TRBJ2-7
TGTGCCAGCAGACATACAGGGGTTTCTAACTATGGCTACACCTTC	CASRHTGVSNYGYTF	few	TRBV11-2	TRBD1	TRBJ1-2
TGTGCCAGCAGTGAGCAGGGTTCCGGGGCCAACGTCCTGACTTTC	CASSEQGSGANVLTF	-	TRBV6-6	-	TRBJ2-6
TGCGCCAGCAGCTTACAGGGGGCGCACAAAACCTACGAGCAGTACTTC	CASSLQGAHKTYEQYF	-	TRBV5-1	TRBD1	TRBJ2-7
TGTGCCAGCAAAATTGTCCTGGGCGCGGGCACTGAAGCTTTCTTT	CASKIVLGAGTEAFF	-	TRBV28	-	TRBJ1-1
TGCAGCGTGGGGACAGTTGAAGCTTTCTTT	CSVGTVEAFF	-	TRBV29-1	TRBD1	TRBJ1-1
TGTGCCAGCAGCCTGACAGGGGCCTATGAAGCTTTCTTT	CASSLTGAYEAFF	-	TRBV25-1	TRBD1	TRBJ1-1
TGCAGCGGATCGGGACACTTGAACACTGAAGCTTTCTTT	CSGSGHLNTEAFF	-	TRBV29-1	-	TRBJ1-1
TGTGCCAGCAGCTGGACTCGCGATCGTAATGAGCAGTTCTTC	CASSWTRDRNEQFF	few	TRBV7-3	-	TRBJ2-1
TGCAGCGTGCACCAGGGCCCGAGGAATTCACCCCTCCACTTT	CSVHQGPRNSPLHF	-	TRBV29-1	-	TRBJ1-6
TGTGCCAGCCATAAGGGACAGGGGAATGAAAAACTGTTTTTT	CASHKGQGNEKLFF	-	TRBV28	TRBD1	TRBJ1-4
TGTGCCAGTAGTACTCAGACCGGGACAGACATATACGAGCAGTACTTC	CASSTQTGTDIYEQYF	-	TRBV19	TRBD1	TRBJ2-7
TGTGCCAGCACCCCTCCTCGTCTAGCGGGCGAGCAGTACTTC	CASTPPRLAGEQYF	-	TRBV28	TRBD2	TRBJ2-7
TGTGCCTGGAGTGTGGGGGGAGTGACCCAGTACTTC	CAWSVGGVTQYF	-	TRBV30	-	TRBJ2-5
TGTGCCACCAGTGATTTGGCAGCGGTCGGCACAGATACGCAGTATTTT	CATSDLAAVGTDTQYF	once	TRBV24-1	-	TRBJ2-3
TGCGCCAGCAGCTCCGTGACTAGCTTGGAGACCCAGTACTTC	CASSSVTSLETQYF	-	TRBV5-1	TRBD2	TRBJ2-5
TGTGCCAGCAGTGAACTCCGACTAGCAGAGAGGGAGACCCAGTACTTC	CASSELRLAERETQYF	-	TRBV6-1	TRBD2	TRBJ2-5
TGCGCCAGCAGCCCAGGGTCCCGAGAGACCCAGTACTTC	CASSPGSRETQYF	once	TRBV4-3	-	TRBJ2-5
TGCGCCAGCAGCCAAGATCCCGGTGAGCAGTACTTC	CASSQDPGEQYF	-	TRBV4-3	-	TRBJ2-7
TGTGCCAGCAGCTTACGTCCAAGCGGGAGGGAAACCGGGGAGCTGTTTTTT	CASSLRPSGRETGELFF	-	TRBV11-2	TRBD2	TRBJ2-2
TGTGCCACCAGTGAGACCGGGACAGGGTATCGCGAGCAGTACTTC	CATSETGTGYREQYF	-	TRBV24-1	TRBD1	TRBJ2-7
TGTGCCAGCAGCGTAGACGGGAACCGGGACGAGCAGTACTTC	CASSVDGNRDEQYF	-	TRBV9	-	TRBJ2-7
TGTGCCAGCAGTGCACAGGGAGATTATGGCTACACCTTC	CASSAQGDYGYTF	-	TRBV12-3/TRBV12-4	-	TRBJ1-2
TGTGCCAGCAGTGGCTGGGACAGGGGGCACACCGGGGAGCTGTTTTTT	CASSGWDRGHTGELFF	-	TRBV28	TRBD1	TRBJ2-2
TGTGCCAGCAGCTTAGATATAACGGGAGGGCCGGGAGAGCAGTACTTC	CASSLDITGGPGEQYF	-	TRBV11-2	TRBD2	TRBJ2-7
TGTGCCAGCAGCTGGGCAGGGGGCACTGAAGCTTTCTTT	CASSWAGGTEAFF	few	TRBV7-9	TRBD1	TRBJ1-1
TGTGCCTGGAGTGTAAATCGACTAGCGGGTTCCTACGAGCAGTACTTC	CAWSVNRLAGSYEQYF	-	TRBV30	TRBD2	TRBJ2-7
TGTGCCAGCAGTTTTTGGGCAGGGGAAAATTCACCCCTCCACTTT	CASSFWAGENSPLHF	-	TRBV27	-	TRBJ1-6
TGTGCCAGCAGCCCCCTAGCGGGGGGCTACGAGCAGTACTTC	CASSPLAGGYEQYF	few	TRBV6-5	TRBD2	TRBJ2-7
TGTGCCAGCAGTTTGTCGGGGAATCAGCCCCAGCATTTT	CASSLSGNQPQHF	-	TRBV28	-	TRBJ1-5
TGTGCCACTCGTCGGTTGGAGGGGGCCTCTGGGGCCAACGTCCTGACTTTC	CATRRLEGASGANVLTF	-	TRBV28	-	TRBJ2-6